These 5 T cell receptor beta chains originate from one sample sequenced in a study of graft-versus-host responses after intestinal transplantation. Their recognized antigens are unknown. Only in-frame clones appear in the TCRdb table, and some are missing; sequencing was by immunoSEQ multiplex PCR. The sample lists about 91,000 clones; approximately 90% were seen once. The sample consisted of unstimulated CD4+ T cells sorted from spleen or lymph node cells, taken before transplant. These TCRs come from a human donor who was the organ donor for an intestinal transplant.

The chain is built from TRBV7-9 and TRBJ2-7; 13 bases are a match to TRBD2. Trimming cost V 4 bases and J 2 bases; bases outside gene matches: 11. CDR1 and CDR2 from the germline V gene are SEHNR and FQNEAQ (reference sequence). CDR3 length: 18 amino acids. As DNA, the CDR3 is TGTGCCAGCAGCTCTGAGGACAGTACTAGCGGGAGGGCCTACGAGCAGTACTTC. Translation: CASSSEDSTSGRAYEQYF.

This chain joins TRBV25-1 and TRBJ1-6; D remains unclear. The CDR3 sequence is 12 residues long. Trimming took off 6 bases at V and 10 bases at J, with 10 bases between the two ends. Germline V gene sequence: CDR1 MGHDK, CDR2 SYGVNS. CDR3 region: CASRIEGSPLHF. CDR3 DNA: TGTGCCAGCAGAATAGAGGGATCACCCCTCCACTTT.

The chain uses TRBV30 and TRBJ2-7; D gene unclear. This CDR3 is 13 amino acids long. The germline gives CDR1 GTSNPN, CDR2 SVGIG (reference sequence). Trimming removed 1 base at V and 0 bases at J, with 7 bases between. CDR3 sequence reads: CAWSGASSYEQYF. CDR3 nucleotide sequence: TGTGCCTGGAGTGGGGCAAGCTCCTACGAGCAGTACTTC.

V and J are TRBV5-1 and TRBJ2-2; 9 bases map to TRBD2. CDR1 and CDR2 (germline): SGHRS, YFSETQ. V gave up 6 bases and J gave up 7 bases; unmatched junction bases: 10. This CDR3 has 15 amino acids. The CDR3 DNA follows: TGCGCCAGCACCCCCCTAGCGGGGACGAACGGGGAGCTGTTTTTT. This gives the protein CASTPLAGTNGELFF.

This sequence joins TRBV28 and TRBJ2-3; D might be TRBD2 (6 bases). V was cut by 2 bases and J by 2 bases, with 20 bases left in between. The CDR3 is made up of 18 amino acids. The germline V gene has CDR1 MDHEN and CDR2 SYDVKM. The DNA for the CDR3 is TGTGCCAGCAGTTTACGCCGACGGACTGGGAGGTACACAGATACGCAGTATTTT. Residues: CASSLRRRTGRYTDTQYF.